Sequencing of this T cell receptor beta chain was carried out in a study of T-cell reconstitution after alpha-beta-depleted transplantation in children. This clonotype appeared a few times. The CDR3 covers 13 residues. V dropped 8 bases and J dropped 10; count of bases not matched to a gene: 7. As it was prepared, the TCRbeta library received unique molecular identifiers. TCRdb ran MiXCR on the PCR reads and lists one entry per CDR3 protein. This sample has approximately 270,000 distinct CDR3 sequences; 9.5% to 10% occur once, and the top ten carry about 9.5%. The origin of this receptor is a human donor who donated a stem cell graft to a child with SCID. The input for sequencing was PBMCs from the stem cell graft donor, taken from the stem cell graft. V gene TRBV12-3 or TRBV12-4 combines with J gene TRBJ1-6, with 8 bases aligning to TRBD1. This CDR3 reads CASGRTGLSPLHF. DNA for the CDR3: TGTGCCAGCGGGAGGACAGGGTTATCACCCCTCCACTTT.